This T cell receptor (beta chain) was captured in a study of T-cell reconstitution after alpha-beta-depleted transplantation in children. Study-level results: Once a year had passed after transplant, T-cell counts and diversity came mostly from newly produced T cells.

As for this clonotype: Its antigen is as yet unknown.

Preparing the TCRbeta library involved the use of unique molecular identifiers. TCRdb independently ran MiXCR on the PCR reads; one entry per CDR3 protein. The sample consists of about 980,000 distinct CDR3 sequences, about 30% of them appearing once. The specimen was PBMCs, mostly from graft donor cells, collected 360 days after TCRalphabeta/CD19-depleted stem cell transplant. The receptor was derived from a boy under two years old who had a stem cell transplant for SCID, so the T cells may come from the graft donor.

CDR3 residues: CASSLAGGTRGTDTQYF. The CDR3 DNA follows: TGTGCCAGCAGCTTAGCGGGGGGTACTAGGGGCACAGATACGCAGTATTTT. This chain connects TRBV7-2 to TRBJ2-3, with D perhaps matching TRBD2 (6 bases). The ends were cut back, 0 bases at V and 1 base at J, with 14 bases in the middle. CDR1 SGHTA and CDR2 FQGNSA come from the germline V gene. The CDR3 is made up of 17 amino acids.